This T cell receptor beta chain was obtained from a study of blood T cells in healthy people across ages. Looked up from germline, CDR1 is DFQATT and CDR2 is SNEGSKA (reference sequence). The CDR3 runs 14 residues. The second PCR ran roughly 7 to 12 cycles with a sample-barcoded 5' primer and J-beta primers. TCRdb reprocessed the 5' RACE reads via MiXCR and lists one record per CDR3 protein. The data show hundreds of thousands of distinct CDR3 sequences, 58% seen once. Worth noting for this clonotype: One end of the junction does not line up with germline, which may come from a read error.

The material sequenced was blood. The rearrangement links TRBV20-1 to TRBJ1-5; no clear D gene. The sequence derives from a man younger than 40 in good health. Written as DNA, the CDR3 is TGCAGTGCCGTACCATGGGCAGTCAATCAGCCCCGGCATTTT. It yields the protein CSAVPWAVNQPRHF.